Below are 21 T cell receptor beta chains sequenced from a single sample in a study of tumor-infiltrating lymphocytes in primary liver carcinoma. A constant-region primer primed TCR beta cDNA synthesis from 400 to 550 ng of total RNA. ARM-PCR, slightly modified, supplied the TCR beta libraries through three nested multiplex PCR rounds. The study ran its first two PCR rounds for 9 to 10 cycles each, using TRBV1-TRBV30 forward primers and a C-beta reverse primer. TCRdb re-called the multiplex PCR reads with MiXCR, one entry per CDR3 protein. The table includes 80,000 to 100,000 distinct CDR3 sequences, about 73% detected once. The roughly 18-34 mg bulk tissue piece was not sorted before simultaneous RNA and DNA extraction. Sequencing was carried out using tumor-adjacent normal liver tissue. These receptors were collected from a man aged 40-49 years with primary liver carcinoma and hepatitis B virus infection.

Comments on this clonotype: This CDR3 fails to terminate in the conserved phenylalanine or tryptophan, so it likely reflects a read error. The gene calls are TRBV6-5 and TRBJ2-2; D gene unclear. This CDR3 is 13 amino acids long. CDR1 is MNHEY and CDR2 is SVGAGI in the germline V gene. The CDR3 loop reads CASSPYGTGELFL. CDR3 nucleotide sequence: TGTGCCAGCAGTCCCTACGGAACCGGAGAGCTGTTTCTT.

This clonotype was detected a few times. The chain combines TRBV5-1 with TRBJ2-7; perhaps TRBD1 as D (5 bases). The CDR3 extends over 12 amino acids. The V gene lost 1 base and the J gene lost 3 bases, with 5 bases spanning the gap. From germline, CDR1 is SGHRS and CDR2 YFSETQ. In DNA, the CDR3 is TGCGCCAGCAGCTTGACAGGCTACGAGCAGTACTTC. This codes for CASSLTGYEQYF.

Points on this clonotype: A read error may explain this, as a much larger clone is one base away. Likely a read error: the CDR3 ends without its conserved phenylalanine or tryptophan. The chain links TRBV10-1 to TRBJ2-2; D may be TRBD2 (5 bases). Trimming removed 3 bases at V and 0 bases at J, with 8 bases between. Germline V gene lookup returns CDR1 WNHNN and CDR2 SYGVQD (reference sequence). CDR3 size: 15 residues. The CDR3 nucleotides read TGCGCCAGCAGTGACGGGGAGCCGAACACCGGGGAGCTGTTTTAT. Protein product: CASSDGEPNTGELFY.

Note on this clonotype: At one end the junction does not follow the germline gene, possibly because of a read error. V and J are TRBV11-2 and TRBJ1-3; no definite D call. The germline gives CDR1 SGHAT, CDR2 FQNNGV. The CDR3 is 15 residues long. Written as DNA, the CDR3 is TGTGCCAGTAGCTCTACACTTCTCTCTGGAAACGCCATATATTTT. Translated, it gives CASSSTLLSGNAIYF.

This clonotype was counted once. One end of the junction does not line up with germline, which may come from a read error. The chain has TRBV4-2 and TRBJ1-5, with 7 bases matching TRBD1. The CDR3 covers 16 residues. Germline loops: CDR1 LGHNA, CDR2 YNFKEQ. CDR3 amino acids: CANSTRTGDLNQPQHF. The CDR3 coding sequence is TGTGCCAACAGCACCCGGACAGGAGATCTCAATCAGCCCCAGCATTTT.

A word on this clonotype: It may be a read error: a sequence one base away is much more abundant. V is TRBV4-1 and J is TRBJ2-2; a weak D match, TRBD1 (5 bases). V was pared by 4 bases and J by 7 bases, with 13 bases between. The CDR3 totals 14 residues. Germline V gene lookup returns CDR1 MGHRA and CDR2 YSYEKL. The CDR3 loop is CASSLTQGSGELFF. DNA for the CDR3: TGCGCCAGCAGCCTTACCCAGGGCAGCGGGGAGCTGTTTTTT.

On this clonotype: Sequence at one end of the junction differs from germline and may be a read error. The gene calls are TRBV7-9 and TRBJ1-4; D is perhaps TRBD1 (5 bases). The CDR3 runs 16 residues. Per the germline V gene, CDR1 is SEHNR and CDR2 is FQNEAQ (reference sequence). CDR3 DNA: TGTACCAGCAGCTTCGACTTGGCCAGGGTCGGTGAAAAACTGTTTTTT. Translating gives CTSSFDLARVGEKLFF.

This clonotype has a handful of counts. This chain connects TRBV21-1 to TRBJ2-3; the D segment call TRBD1 is taken from the table without a DNA check. TRBV21-1 is a listed pseudogene. The CDR3 is made up of 18 amino acids. CDR3 in DNA: TGTGCCAGCAGCTCCCCTAACACCACCACAGGGTGCACAGATACGCAGTATTTT. It yields the protein CASSSPNTTTGCTDTQYF.

As to this clonotype: This may arise from a read error, as a much more abundant clone is one base away. The chain couples TRBV5-6 to TRBJ2-5; D is perhaps TRBD1 (6 bases). Germline CDR1 SGHDT, CDR2 YYEEEE. This CDR3 is 16 amino acids long. V dropped 0 bases and J dropped 2 bases, with 14 bases sitting between them. This chain's CDR3 is CASSLDRWQGQETQYF. CDR3 bases: TGTGCCAGCAGCTTGGATCGGTGGCAGGGGCAAGAGACCCAGTACTTC.

Concerning this clonotype itself: One end of the junction does not line up with germline, which may come from a read error. The chain carries TRBV11-2 and TRBJ2-2; 11 bases fit TRBD2. CDR1 and CDR2 (germline): SGHAT, FQNNGV. The CDR3 sequence is 17 residues long. DNA of the CDR3: TGTGCCAGAAGCCCCCGACTAGCGGGGATTAACAACGGGGAGCTGTTTTTT. As protein: CARSPRLAGINNGELFF.

The chain carries TRBV2 and TRBJ2-1; D not certain. Trimming removed 5 bases at V and 0 bases at J, with 8 bases between. CDR3 length: 14 amino acids. The germline V gene has CDR1 SNHLY and CDR2 FYNNEI. CDR3 bases: TGTGCCAGCAGTCCGGGTAGCTCCTACAATGAGCAGTTCTTC. It yields the protein CASSPGSSYNEQFF.

V gene TRBV11-2 combines with J gene TRBJ2-1; a possible D gene is TRBD1 (6 bases). Trimming cost V 9 bases and J 13 bases, with 19 bases left between them. The CDR3 is 12 amino acids. Germline lookup yields CDR1 SGHAT and CDR2 FQNNGV. This chain's CDR3 is CARNDRSPEQFF. DNA of the CDR3: TGTGCCAGGAATGACAGGTCCCCTGAACAGTTCTTC.

This clonotype was observed at least ten times. V usage is TRBV29-1 and J usage is TRBJ2-3; D gene uncertain. The V end was cut by 6 bases, the J end by 1 base, with 8 bases between. Germline loops: CDR1 SQVTM, CDR2 ANQGSEA. This CDR3 has 12 residues. The CDR3 bases are TGCAGCGTGAGATCCCGCACAGATACGCAGTATTTT. Protein: CSVRSRTDTQYF.

In this sample, this clonotype turned up a few times. A single base separates this from a much larger clone, so it may be a read error. A read error is likely, as this CDR3 ends without the conserved phenylalanine or tryptophan. The chain has TRBV10-2 and TRBJ2-1, with no clear D. The germline V gene encodes CDR1 WSHSY and CDR2 SAAADI. The CDR3 consists of 11 residues. Trimming removed 3 bases at V and 8 bases at J, with 5 bases between. The CDR3 region has the DNA TGCGCCAGCAGTGATGGTGATGAGCAGTTCTTA. Protein product: CASSDGDEQFL.

Notes on this clonotype: At one end the junction does not follow the germline gene, possibly because of a read error. The chain couples TRBV11-2 to TRBJ1-1; D ambiguous. Per the germline V gene, CDR1 is SGHAT and CDR2 is FQNNGV. This CDR3 has 15 residues. CDR3 sequence: CACSLREGLNTKAFF. DNA of the CDR3: TGTGCCTGCAGCTTAAGGGAGGGCTTGAACACTAAAGCTTTCTTT.

This clonotype was counted at least ten times. J is TRBJ2-7 and V is TRBV29-1, with D tentatively TRBD1 (5 bases). Trimming took 5 bases from V and 4 from J, leaving 9 bases between them. CDR3 length: 11 residues. CDR1 and CDR2 from the germline V gene are SQVTM and ANQGSEA. The chain's CDR3 is CSVRKGYEQYF. CDR3 sequence (DNA): TGCAGCGTTAGAAAGGGGTACGAGCAGTACTTC.

This clonotype has at least ten counts. V and J are TRBV12-3 or TRBV12-4 and TRBJ2-1; D gene unclear. The CDR3 loop spans 15 amino acids. The V and J ends lost 3 bases and 2 bases respectively, with 11 bases between them. The CDR3 spells CASSLGMETYNEQFF. The CDR3 DNA reads TGTGCCAGCAGTTTGGGTATGGAAACCTACAATGAGCAGTTCTTC.

The chain recombines TRBV11-1 with TRBJ2-3; 8 bases are shared with TRBD2. Germline CDR1 is SGHAT and CDR2 is FQDESV (reference sequence). This CDR3 is built from 16 residues. The trim removed 9 bases at V and 4 bases at J, leaving 15 bases unmatched. CDR3 region: CASGLLDGRVADTQYF. The CDR3 DNA is TGTGCCAGTGGCCTCCTTGACGGGAGGGTTGCAGATACGCAGTATTTT. Full variable domain (missing parts from reference TRBV11-1 and TRBJ2-3): EAEVAQSPRYKITEKSQAVAFWCDPISGHATLYWYRQILGQGPELLVQFQDESVVDDSQLPKDRFSAERLKGVDSTLKIQPAELGDSAMYLCASGLLDGRVADTQYFGPGTRLTVL.

The chain links TRBV7-8 to TRBJ1-1; D not resolved. Germline V lookup: CDR1 SGHVS, CDR2 FQNEAQ. The CDR3 length is 11 residues. This CDR3 is CSNSLDTEAFF. The CDR3 DNA reads as TGTTCCAACAGCTTAGACACTGAAGCTTTCTTT.

With regard to this clonotype: A read error is possible here, since a much larger clone lies one base away. V is TRBV10-2 and J is TRBJ2-2; D is ambiguous. Trimming took 3 bases from V and 4 from J, leaving 15 bases between them. This CDR3 has 16 residues. Germline values: CDR1 WSHSY, CDR2 SAAADI. CDR3 sequence reads: CASSDAVWSFTGELFF. The CDR3 bases are TGCGCCAGCAGTGATGCAGTTTGGTCGTTCACCGGGGAGCTGTTTTTT.

A note on this clonotype: Mismatch with germline at one junction end may stem from a read error. The genes are TRBV4-2 and TRBJ2-2, with 9 positions matching TRBD1. Germline V CDR1 and CDR2: LGHNA, YNFKEQ. The CDR3 is 15 residues long. This chain's CDR3 is CVSSPWTGETGELFF. The CDR3 coding sequence is TGTGTCAGCAGCCCGTGGACAGGGGAAACCGGGGAGCTGTTTTTT.